This entry lists 31 T cell receptor beta chains sequenced from one sample in a study of cytomegalovirus exposure and HLA in healthy donors. The PCR made use of 60 Vbeta and 13 Jbeta primers. The assay was immunoSEQ multiplex PCR, and TCRdb's table has in-frame clones only and misses some. The table records around 140,000 clones, about three quarters of them present only once. The sequencing input was PBMCs. These receptors originate from a middle-aged man in good health and CMV-seropositive.

This chain links TRBV12-5 with TRBJ2-7; D uncertain. The V gene lost 0 bases and the J gene lost 2 bases, with 5 bases spanning the gap. Germline V gene sequence: CDR1 LGHNT, CDR2 FRNRAP. This CDR3 has 13 residues. The CDR3 DNA reads as TGTGCTAGTGGTTTGGTAAATACCTACGAGCAGTACTTC. Translation: CASGLVNTYEQYF. The full variable domain, completed using reference TRBV12-5 and TRBJ2-7, is DARVTQTPRHKVTEMGQEVTMRCQPILGHNTVFWYRQTMMQGLELLAYFRNRAPLDDSGMPKDRFSAEMPDATLATLKIQPSEPRDSAVYFCASGLVNTYEQYFGPGTRLTVT.

This sequence joins TRBV7-2 and TRBJ1-6; D gene unclear. The CDR3 totals 12 residues. V lost 5 bases to trimming and J lost 4 bases, with 3 bases between them. Germline CDR1 SGHTA, CDR2 FQGNSA. The CDR3 DNA reads TGTGCCAGCAGCCCTTATAATTCACCCCTCCACTTT. Translating gives CASSPYNSPLHF.

The chain carries TRBV11-2 and TRBJ1-1; the match to TRBD1 covers 7 bases. This CDR3 is 14 amino acids long. CDR1 is SGHAT, CDR2 FQNNGV, per germline. The V gene end was trimmed by 5 bases and the J gene end by 1 base; junction bases not matched to a gene: 4. The CDR3 sequence is CASSRDSQNTEAFF. CDR3 DNA sequence: TGTGCCAGCAGCCGGGACAGCCAGAACACTGAAGCTTTCTTT.

The chain joins TRBV2 to TRBJ1-3; D is uncertain. The CDR3 is made up of 11 amino acids. V gave up 4 bases and J gave up 9 bases, with 7 bases separating them. Per germline, CDR1 SNHLY and CDR2 FYNNEI. CDR3 nucleotides: TGTGCCAGCAGTGCCCAGGCCACCATATATTTT. It is translated as CASSAQATIYF.

The chain uses TRBV6-5 and TRBJ1-5; a possible D gene is TRBD1 (6 bases). CDR3 length equals 15 residues. Looked up from germline, CDR1 is MNHEY and CDR2 is SVGAGI. V lost 6 bases to trimming and J lost 5 bases, with 17 bases between them. CDR3 DNA sequence: TGTGCCAGCAGCAAACAGGGATCCGGAGATCAGCCCCAGCATTTT. As protein: CASSKQGSGDQPQHF.

The V and J genes are TRBV10-2 and TRBJ2-5; 7 nucleotides match TRBD1. Trimming took 6 bases from V and 4 from J; bases not matched to a gene: 2. The V gene's germline CDR1 is WSHSY and CDR2 SAAADI. This CDR3 is built from 12 residues. The CDR3 loop is CASRAGGETQYF. The CDR3 DNA sequence: TGCGCCAGCAGAGCAGGGGGAGAGACCCAGTACTTC.

This clone is a singleton in its sample. The V gene is TRBV18, the J gene TRBJ1-1, with a tentative D call TRBD1 (6 bases). This CDR3 has 15 amino acids. The V end was cut by 1 base, the J end by 0 bases, with 9 bases between. Germline V gene data show CDR1 as KGHSH and CDR2 as LQKENI. CDR3 DNA: TGTGCCAGCTCACCACAGGGGGGGATGAACACTGAAGCTTTCTTT. Protein: CASSPQGGMNTEAFF.

The chain carries TRBV7-2 and TRBJ2-6; D is possibly TRBD1 (5 bases). The V and J ends lost 0 bases and 1 base respectively, with 10 bases between them. This CDR3 has 17 residues. Germline V gene data show CDR1 as SGHTA and CDR2 as FQGNSA. The CDR3, as DNA: TGTGCCAGCAGCTTAGCGCAGGCAGGGTCTGGGGCCAACGTCCTGACTTTC. Its protein product is CASSLAQAGSGANVLTF.

The rearrangement links TRBV4-3 to TRBJ1-1, with TRBD1 identical over 8 bases. With V trimmed by 4 bases and J by 6 bases, 13 bases remained unmatched. From germline, CDR1 is LGHNA and CDR2 YSLEER. The CDR3 contains 16 residues. The CDR3 protein is CASSPGGGGPKAEAFF. The CDR3 region has the DNA TGCGCCAGCAGCCCAGGGGGCGGGGGCCCTAAGGCTGAAGCTTTCTTT.

V is TRBV5-1 and J is TRBJ2-7, with 8 bases that match TRBD1. The CDR3 has 15 amino acids. In germline, CDR1 is SGHRS, CDR2 YFSETQ. The V gene end was trimmed by 3 bases and the J gene end by 1 base; junction bases not matched to a gene: 6. This chain's CDR3 is CASSSRTGISYEQYF. CDR3 bases: TGCGCCAGCAGCTCGAGGACAGGGATTTCCTACGAGCAGTACTTC.

This clone was seen only once. The rearrangement joins TRBV10-2 to TRBJ2-2, with D maybe TRBD2 (6 bases). V lost 5 bases and J lost 6, with 13 bases in between. CDR1 and CDR2 (germline): WSHSY, SAAADI. This CDR3 has 14 residues. The CDR3 protein is CASSFAGSAGELFF. The CDR3 DNA is TGCGCCAGCAGTTTTGCGGGAAGCGCCGGGGAGCTGTTTTTT.

The V gene is TRBV2, the J gene TRBJ2-7; TRBD1 agrees at 8 bases. Unmatched junction bases numbered 8, after V lost 5 bases and J lost 11 bases. The CDR3 has 12 amino acids. Germline-derived CDR1 and CDR2 are SNHLY and FYNNEI. The CDR3 reads CASSTRQGWKYF. In DNA form, the CDR3 reads TGTGCCAGCAGTACGAGACAGGGGTGGAAGTACTTC.

This chain joins TRBV4-3 and TRBJ2-5, with a possible D match to TRBD2 (5 bases). With 0 bases removed from V and 4 bases from J, the gap between germline ends came to 9 bases. The V gene's germline CDR1 is LGHNA and CDR2 YSLEER. The CDR3 has 14 residues. For the CDR3, the DNA is TGCGCCAGCAGCCAAGATCAGGCGGGAGAGACCCAGTACTTC. It codes for CASSQDQAGETQYF.

This rearrangement joins TRBV19 to TRBJ1-1; 7 nucleotides align to TRBD1. The CDR3 contains 15 residues. Trimming cost V 3 bases and J 1 base; bases outside gene matches: 5. The V gene's germline CDR1 is LNHDA and CDR2 SQIVND (reference sequence). Here the CDR3 DNA reads TGTGCCAGTAGTATTTGGACAGGAGAGAACACTGAAGCTTTCTTT. Its protein is CASSIWTGENTEAFF.

This chain uses TRBV6-6 with TRBJ2-5; 8 nucleotides match TRBD1. The assigned J gene may be wrong: the sequence end matches TRBJ2-7 better. Germline V gene sequence: CDR1 MNHNY, CDR2 SVGAGI (reference sequence). The CDR3 totals 15 residues. CDR3 coding DNA: TGTGCCAGCAGCCCCACGAACAGGGGGTCCCACGAGCAGTACTTC. Translated, it gives CASSPTNRGSHEQYF.

This clone was found once. The chain uses TRBV6-1 and TRBJ1-2; D may be TRBD1 (6 bases). The germline CDR1 and CDR2 sequences are MNHNS and SASEGT. The CDR3 runs to 12 residues. V lost 6 bases, J lost 4 bases, and 9 bases lay in between. Written as DNA, the CDR3 is TGTGCCAGCAGCTCGGACAGCTATGGCTACACCTTC. Translating gives CASSSDSYGYTF.

J is TRBJ2-2 and V is TRBV5-1, with a tentative D call TRBD2 (7 bases). Per germline, CDR1 SGHRS and CDR2 YFSETQ. Trimming stripped 1 base from V and 3 bases from J, with 13 bases between. The CDR3 spans 16 residues. The chain's CDR3 is CASSLSRGRDTGELFF. The CDR3 bases are TGCGCCAGCAGCTTGTCGCGGGGGCGTGACACCGGGGAGCTGTTTTTT. Full variable domain (rest looked up from reference TRBV5-1 and TRBJ2-2): KAGVTQTPRYLIKTRGQQVTLSCSPISGHRSVSWYQQTPGQGLQFLFEYFSETQRNKGNFPGRFSGRQFSNSRSEMNVSTLELGDSALYLCASSLSRGRDTGELFFGEGSRLTVL.

The chain has TRBV5-1 and TRBJ2-1, with D possibly matching TRBD2 (5 bases). Germline CDR1 is SGHRS and CDR2 is YFSETQ. Trimming pared 0 bases from V and 14 bases from J, leaving 18 bases between. This CDR3 region has 14 residues. The CDR3 reads CASSLGSGPPAEFF. The CDR3 DNA reads TGCGCCAGCAGCTTGGGAAGCGGACCTCCGGCGGAGTTCTTC.

V gene TRBV11-2 combines with J gene TRBJ2-7; 8 nucleotides agree with TRBD1. Germline loops: CDR1 SGHAT, CDR2 FQNNGV. The CDR3 runs to 17 residues. V lost 3 bases, J lost 0 bases, and 10 bases stayed unmatched. The CDR3 region has the DNA TGTGCCAGCAGCTTTACTCCGGGACAGGTCAGCTCCTACGAGCAGTACTTC. Translation: CASSFTPGQVSSYEQYF. The full variable domain, completed using reference TRBV11-2 and TRBJ2-7, is EAGVAQSPRYKIIEKRQSVAFWCNPISGHATLYWYQQILGQGPKLLIQFQNNGVVDDSQLPKDRFSAERLKGVDSTLKIQPAKLEDSAVYLCASSFTPGQVSSYEQYFGPGTRLTVT.

The chain has TRBV4-2 and TRBJ1-1; D gene uncertain. Trimming took 0 bases from V and 5 from J, leaving 10 bases between them. In germline, CDR1 is LGHNA, CDR2 YNFKEQ. This CDR3 comprises 14 residues. CDR3 sequence (DNA): TGTGCCAGCAGCCAAGATCGGTACAGTACTGAAGCTTTCTTT. Its protein is CASSQDRYSTEAFF.

CDR3 sequence: CASSTSTDTQYF. The CDR3 bases are TGTGCCAGCAGCACTAGCACAGATACGCAGTATTTT. V usage is TRBV28 and J usage is TRBJ2-3; D not resolved. The V end was cut by 6 bases, the J end by 0 bases, with 4 bases between. CDR1 and CDR2 (germline): MDHEN, SYDVKM. The CDR3 spans 12 residues.

Here the CDR3 DNA reads TGTGCCAGCAGCTCCTCTTGGGGGGGGGACTACGAGCAGTACTTC. This gives the protein CASSSSWGGDYEQYF. This chain joins TRBV11-2 and TRBJ2-7, with 7 positions matching TRBD2. Germline-derived CDR1 and CDR2 are SGHAT and FQNNGV. This CDR3 comprises 15 residues. V gave up 4 bases and J gave up 3 bases; unmatched junction bases: 9.

This chain links TRBV11-2 with TRBJ2-1; 9 nucleotides match TRBD2. The J segment lost 9 bases and the V segment lost 3 bases, leaving 9 bases of the junction unmatched. This CDR3 spans 15 amino acids. Germline-derived CDR1 and CDR2 are SGHAT and FQNNGV. The CDR3 here is CASSLGSGRRGEQFF. The DNA for the CDR3 is TGTGCCAGCAGCTTGGGTAGCGGGAGACGCGGTGAGCAGTTCTTC.

The rearrangement joins TRBV19 to TRBJ2-7, with D possibly being TRBD2 (6 bases). Per the germline V gene, CDR1 is LNHDA and CDR2 is SQIVND (reference sequence). This CDR3 region has 13 residues. The V and J ends lost 5 bases and 3 bases respectively, with 11 bases between them. The DNA of the CDR3 is TGTGCCAGTAGTGATGGCGGGAACTACGAGCAGTACTTC. Amino acids: CASSDGGNYEQYF.

The chain joins TRBV11-3 to TRBJ2-3; 9 bases fit TRBD1. The trim removed 5 bases at V and 6 bases at J, leaving 9 bases unmatched. The CDR3 is 15 amino acids. CDR1 and CDR2 from the germline V gene are SGHNT and YENEEA. In DNA, the CDR3 is TGTGCCAGCAGCGACGACTCACAGGGGGCGGATACGCAGTATTTT. Protein: CASSDDSQGADTQYF. The entire variable domain, with the rest obtained from reference TRBV11-3 and TRBJ2-3, is as follows: EAGVVQSPRYKIIEKKQPVAFWCNPISGHNTLYWYLQNLGQGPELLIRYENEEAVDDSQLPKDRFSAERLKGVDSTLKIQPAELGDSAVYLCASSDDSQGADTQYFGPGTRLTVL.

V gene TRBV5-6 combines with J gene TRBJ2-5; tentatively, D is TRBD1 (6 bases). CDR3 size: 14 residues. Germline values: CDR1 SGHDT, CDR2 YYEEEE. Between the trimmed V and J ends, which lost 5 bases and 1 base, there was a span of 12 bases. CDR3: CASSFGTRQETQYF. The CDR3 nucleotides read TGTGCCAGCAGTTTTGGGACACGCCAAGAGACCCAGTACTTC.

The chain combines TRBV4-2 with TRBJ2-3; 11 bases are shared with TRBD2. The V gene's germline CDR1 is LGHNA and CDR2 YNFKEQ. After removal of 0 bases from V and 2 bases from J, the junction contained 4 bases not matched to a gene. The CDR3 has 17 amino acids. The chain's CDR3 is CASSQDLAGGYTDTQYF. In nucleotides, the CDR3 is TGTGCCAGCAGCCAAGACCTAGCGGGAGGATACACAGATACGCAGTATTTT.

The chain joins TRBV18 to TRBJ1-2; 8 bases are shared with TRBD1. CDR3 length: 15 amino acids. CDR1 and CDR2 (germline): KGHSH, LQKENI. Losses at the gene ends were 3 bases for V and 2 bases for J; bases not matched to a gene: 5. The CDR3 bases are TGTGCCAGCTCACCTTCGGGACAGGAGAACTATGGCTACACCTTC. As protein: CASSPSGQENYGYTF.

The chain joins TRBV4-1 to TRBJ2-1; D perhaps matches TRBD1 (5 bases). The CDR3 runs to 16 residues. Per the germline V gene, CDR1 is MGHRA and CDR2 is YSYEKL. V lost 2 bases, J lost 0 bases, and 11 bases lay in between. In nucleotides, the CDR3 is TGCGCCAGCAGCCAAAAGGGGTCGAGCTCCTACAATGAGCAGTTCTTC. This translates into CASSQKGSSSYNEQFF.

This clone was observed a few times. The V gene is TRBV6-6, the J gene TRBJ1-5; 9 bases map to TRBD1. Germline CDR1 and CDR2: MNHNY and SVGAGI (reference sequence). V lost 8 bases and J lost 2; bases outside the gene matches: 4. This CDR3 is built from 14 residues. The chain's CDR3 is CASRDRDGNQPQHF. CDR3 bases: TGTGCCAGCCGGGACAGGGACGGCAATCAGCCCCAGCATTTT.

The V gene is TRBV7-7, the J gene TRBJ2-5, with D possibly matching TRBD2 (5 bases). The CDR3 sequence is 12 residues long. V lost 5 bases and J 5 bases, leaving 9 bases between the germline ends. The germline V gene encodes CDR1 SSHAT and CDR2 FNYEAQ (reference sequence). Written as DNA, the CDR3 is TGTGCCAGCAGCCTCGCGGGCGAGACCCAGTACTTC. Translating gives CASSLAGETQYF. The variable domain in full, completed from reference TRBV7-7 and TRBJ2-5, reads GAGVSQSPRYKVTKRGQDVTLRCDPISSHATLYWYQQALGQGPEFLTYFNYEAQPDKSGLPSDRFSAERPEGSISTLTIQRTEQRDSAMYRCASSLAGETQYFGPGTRLLVL.